The clone carrying this TCR beta chain has at least ten counts. What it binds is unknown. Primers: 60 Vbeta forward and 13 Jbeta reverse. Some clones are missing from TCRdb's copy, which holds only in-frame ones; the method was immunoSEQ multiplex PCR. This table holds some 170,000 clones, roughly 10% found once. The source of the sample is a study of cytomegalovirus exposure and HLA in healthy donors. Study details: Among 150 million to 200 million T cells, an earlier analysis found 117 million unique TCR beta sequences.

Germline CDR1 reads MNHNS; CDR2 reads SASEGT. CDR3 length: 11 amino acids. The V and J ends lost 6 bases and 12 bases respectively, with 12 bases between them. Points from the study as a whole: Indistinguishability led to the exclusion of some V segments, TRBV6-2 and TRBV6-3 included. It was only CMV serostatus that was available as immune exposure information.

The material sequenced was PBMCs. This sequence was found in a woman under 40 in good health and CMV-seropositive. The chain carries TRBV6-1 and TRBJ2-1; tentatively, D is TRBD1 (5 bases). The CDR3 nucleotides read TGTGCCAGCAGGGGGCTTTTAGTGCAGTTCTTC. Residues: CASRGLLVQFF.